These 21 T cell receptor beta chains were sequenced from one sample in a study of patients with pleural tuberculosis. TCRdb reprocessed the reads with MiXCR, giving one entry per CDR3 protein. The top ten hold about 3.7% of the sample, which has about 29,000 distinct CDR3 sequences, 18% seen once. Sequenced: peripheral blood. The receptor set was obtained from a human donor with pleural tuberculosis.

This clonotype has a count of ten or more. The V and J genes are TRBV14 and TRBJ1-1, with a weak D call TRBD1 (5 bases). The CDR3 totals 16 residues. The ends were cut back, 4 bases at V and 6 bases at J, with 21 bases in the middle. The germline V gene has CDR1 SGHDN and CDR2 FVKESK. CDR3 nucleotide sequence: TGTGCCAGCAGCCCTCTTCTCGACAGTGGAGCCCCTGAAGCTTTCTTT. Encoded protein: CASSPLLDSGAPEAFF.

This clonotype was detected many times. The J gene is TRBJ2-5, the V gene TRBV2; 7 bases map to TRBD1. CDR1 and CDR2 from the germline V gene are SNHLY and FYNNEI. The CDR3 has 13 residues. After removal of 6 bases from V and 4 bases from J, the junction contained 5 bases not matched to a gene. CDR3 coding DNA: TGTGCCAGCAGGGGGACAGTAGCAGAGACCCAGTACTTC. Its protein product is CASRGTVAETQYF.

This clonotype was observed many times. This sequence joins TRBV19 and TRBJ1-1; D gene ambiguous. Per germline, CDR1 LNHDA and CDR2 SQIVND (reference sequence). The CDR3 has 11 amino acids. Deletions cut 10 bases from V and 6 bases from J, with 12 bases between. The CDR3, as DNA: TGTGCCACCAAGGGTTCTGCTGAAGCTTTCTTT. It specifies CATKGSAEAFF.

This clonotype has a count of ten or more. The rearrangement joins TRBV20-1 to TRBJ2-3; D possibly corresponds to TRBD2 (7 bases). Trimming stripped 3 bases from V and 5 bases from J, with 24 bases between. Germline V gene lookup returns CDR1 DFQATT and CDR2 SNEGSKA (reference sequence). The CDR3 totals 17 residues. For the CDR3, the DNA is TGCAGTGCTAGTCACTATACCCGGGGGGCACTAGAAGATACGCAGTATTTT. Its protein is CSASHYTRGALEDTQYF.

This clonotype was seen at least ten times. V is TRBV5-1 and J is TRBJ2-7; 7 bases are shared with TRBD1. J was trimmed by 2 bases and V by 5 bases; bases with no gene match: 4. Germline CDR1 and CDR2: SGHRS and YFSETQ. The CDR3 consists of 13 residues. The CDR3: CASRRDSTYEQYF. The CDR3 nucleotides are TGCGCCAGCAGAAGGGACAGCACCTACGAGCAGTACTTC. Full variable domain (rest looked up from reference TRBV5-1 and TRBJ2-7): KAGVTQTPRYLIKTRGQQVTLSCSPISGHRSVSWYQQTPGQGLQFLFEYFSETQRNKGNFPGRFSGRQFSNSRSEMNVSTLELGDSALYLCASRRDSTYEQYFGPGTRLTVT.

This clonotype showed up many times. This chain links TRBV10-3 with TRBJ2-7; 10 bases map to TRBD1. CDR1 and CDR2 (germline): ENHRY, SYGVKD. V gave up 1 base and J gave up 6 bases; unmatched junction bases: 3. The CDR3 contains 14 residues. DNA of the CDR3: TGTGCCATCAGTGAGTGGACAGGGGGAGGCGAGCAGTACTTC. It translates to CAISEWTGGGEQYF.

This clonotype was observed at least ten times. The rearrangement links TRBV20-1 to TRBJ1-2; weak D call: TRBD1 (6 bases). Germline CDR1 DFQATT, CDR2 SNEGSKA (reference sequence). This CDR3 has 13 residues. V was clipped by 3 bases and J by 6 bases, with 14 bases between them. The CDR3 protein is CSARPRTADGYTF. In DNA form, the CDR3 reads TGCAGTGCTAGGCCGCGGACAGCAGATGGCTACACCTTC.

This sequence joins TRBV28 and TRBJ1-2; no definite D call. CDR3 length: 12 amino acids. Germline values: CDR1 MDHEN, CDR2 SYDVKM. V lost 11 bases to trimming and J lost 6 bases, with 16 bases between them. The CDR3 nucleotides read TGTGCCGGGGAACGGGAGGGAAATGGCTACACCTTC. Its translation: CAGEREGNGYTF.

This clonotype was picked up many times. CDR3 residues: CASSLATGGINEQFF. The CDR3 DNA follows: TGTGCCAGTAGTTTGGCTACGGGGGGGATAAATGAGCAGTTCTTC. The chain is built from TRBV19 and TRBJ2-1, with 8 bases aligning to TRBD2. This CDR3 has 15 residues. V was clipped by 5 bases and J by 7 bases; unmatched bases: 10. CDR1 LNHDA and CDR2 SQIVND come from the germline V gene (reference sequence). Full variable domain (outside the CDR3, taken from reference TRBV19 and TRBJ2-1): DGGITQSPKYLFRKEGQNVTLSCEQNLNHDAMYWYRQDPGQGLRLIYYSQIVNDFQKGDIAEGYSVSREKKESFPLTVTSAQKNPTAFYLCASSLATGGINEQFFGPGTRLTVL.

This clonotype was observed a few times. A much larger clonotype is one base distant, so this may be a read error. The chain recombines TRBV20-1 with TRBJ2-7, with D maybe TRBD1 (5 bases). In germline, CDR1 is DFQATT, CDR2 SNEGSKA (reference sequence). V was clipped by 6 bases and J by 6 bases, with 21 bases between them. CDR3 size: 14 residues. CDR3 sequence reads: CSAADSYSPGEQYF. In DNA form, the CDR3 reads TGCAGTGCAGCCGACAGCTATTCCCCAGGCGAGCAGTACTTC.

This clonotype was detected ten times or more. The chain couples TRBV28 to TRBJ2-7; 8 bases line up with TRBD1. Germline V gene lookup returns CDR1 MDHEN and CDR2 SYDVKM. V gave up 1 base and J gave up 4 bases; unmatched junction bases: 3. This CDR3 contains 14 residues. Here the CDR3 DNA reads TGTGCCAGCAGTTTATCAGGGGGCGTTTACGAGCAGTACTTC. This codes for CASSLSGGVYEQYF.

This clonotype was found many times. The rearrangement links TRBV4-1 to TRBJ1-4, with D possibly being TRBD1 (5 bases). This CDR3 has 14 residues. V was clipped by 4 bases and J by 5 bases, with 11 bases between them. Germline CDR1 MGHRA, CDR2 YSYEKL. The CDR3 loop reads CASSRSGSNEKLFF. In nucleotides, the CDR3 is TGCGCCAGCAGCCGTTCAGGGTCGAATGAAAAACTGTTTTTT.

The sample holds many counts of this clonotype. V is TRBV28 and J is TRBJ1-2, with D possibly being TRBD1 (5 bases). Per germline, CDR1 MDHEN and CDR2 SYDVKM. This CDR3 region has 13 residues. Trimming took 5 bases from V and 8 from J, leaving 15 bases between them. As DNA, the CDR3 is TGTGCCAGCAGTCCGCCGGGTTGGGACGGCTACACCTTC. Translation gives CASSPPGWDGYTF.

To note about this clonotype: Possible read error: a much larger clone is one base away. This CDR3 is CASSQGGSTATHEQYF. The CDR3 DNA sequence: TGCGCCAGCAGCCAAGGGGGTTCGACGGCAACCCACGAGCAGTACTTC. The J gene is TRBJ2-7, the V gene TRBV4-1, with unresolved D. This CDR3 has 16 amino acids. V lost 1 base, J lost 5 bases, and 18 bases lay in between. Germline V gene lookup returns CDR1 MGHRA and CDR2 YSYEKL.

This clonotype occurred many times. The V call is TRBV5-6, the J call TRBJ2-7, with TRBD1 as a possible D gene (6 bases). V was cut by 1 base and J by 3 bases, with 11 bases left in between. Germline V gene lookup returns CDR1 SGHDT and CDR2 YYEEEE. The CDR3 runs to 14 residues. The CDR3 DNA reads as TGTGCCAGCAGCTTGACAGGGATGGTCTACGAGCAGTACTTC. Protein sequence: CASSLTGMVYEQYF. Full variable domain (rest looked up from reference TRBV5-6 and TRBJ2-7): DAGVTQSPTHLIKTRGQQVTLRCSPKSGHDTVSWYQQALGQGPQFIFQYYEEEERQRGNFPDRFSGHQFPNYSSELNVNALLLGDSALYLCASSLTGMVYEQYFGPGTRLTVT.

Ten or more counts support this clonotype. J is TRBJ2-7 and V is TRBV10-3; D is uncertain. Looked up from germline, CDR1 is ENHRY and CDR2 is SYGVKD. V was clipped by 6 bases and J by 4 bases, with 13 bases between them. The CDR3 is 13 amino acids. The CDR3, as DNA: TGTGCCATCAGCCTAAAACTCACATACGAGCAGTACTTC. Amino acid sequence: CAISLKLTYEQYF.

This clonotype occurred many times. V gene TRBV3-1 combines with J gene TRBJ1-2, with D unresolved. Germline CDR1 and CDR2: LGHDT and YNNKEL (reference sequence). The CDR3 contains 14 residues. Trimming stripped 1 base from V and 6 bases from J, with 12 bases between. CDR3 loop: CASSQGDKAHGYTF. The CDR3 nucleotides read TGTGCCAGCAGCCAAGGGGATAAGGCCCATGGCTACACCTTC.

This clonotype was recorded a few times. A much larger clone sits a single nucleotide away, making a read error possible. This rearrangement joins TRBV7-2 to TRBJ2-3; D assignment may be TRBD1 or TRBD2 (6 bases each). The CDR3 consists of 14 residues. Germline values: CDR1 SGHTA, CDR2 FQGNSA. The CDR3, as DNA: TGTGCCAGCAGCCTGGGGCGGGACACAGATGCGCAGTATTTT. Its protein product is CASSLGRDTDAQYF.

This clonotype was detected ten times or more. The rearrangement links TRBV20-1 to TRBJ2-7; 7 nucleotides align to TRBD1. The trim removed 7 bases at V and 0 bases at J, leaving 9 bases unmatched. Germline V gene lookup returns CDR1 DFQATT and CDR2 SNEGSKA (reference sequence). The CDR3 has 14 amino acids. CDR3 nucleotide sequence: TGCAGTGTTCTTTCCGGGACAGTCTCCTACGAGCAGTACTTC. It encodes CSVLSGTVSYEQYF.

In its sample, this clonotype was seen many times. The CDR3 is CASSWDRDTDTQYF. CDR3 nucleotides: TGTGCCAGCAGCTGGGACAGGGACACAGATACGCAGTATTTT. The chain joins TRBV7-9 to TRBJ2-3; 9 positions match TRBD1. The CDR3 is 14 residues long. Germline assignment: CDR1 SEHNR and CDR2 FQNEAQ (reference sequence). The ends lost 4 bases at V and 2 bases at J; junction bases unmatched: 1.

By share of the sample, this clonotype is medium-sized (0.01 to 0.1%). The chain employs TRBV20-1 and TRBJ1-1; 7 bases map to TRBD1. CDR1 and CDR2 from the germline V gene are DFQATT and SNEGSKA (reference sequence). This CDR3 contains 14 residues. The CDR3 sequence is CSATPGQMNTEAFF. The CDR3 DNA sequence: TGCAGCGCCACACCGGGACAGATGAACACTGAAGCTTTCTTT.